The table lists the clone carrying this T cell receptor (beta chain) with many counts. The sample originates from a study of T cells in Graves' hyperthyroidism and ophthalmopathy. RNA transcripts served as the template for amplifying TCR beta CDR3 regions. First-round RT-PCR of the TCR CDR3 relied on the HTBI primer set. TCRdb re-analysed the multiplex PCR reads in MiXCR, keeping a single row per CDR3 protein. The sample lists a few hundred thousand distinct CDR3 sequences, 13% seen once, with around 9.2% in the top ten. The sample consisted of blood. The receptor's source is a woman between 18 and 29 years old with Graves' hyperthyroidism.

CDR3 nucleotides: TGTGCCAGCAGCGCCTCTTCTGGGGGTTCAGCCAAAAACATTCAGTACTTC. Protein sequence: CASSASSGGSAKNIQYF. V usage is TRBV5-5 and J usage is TRBJ2-4, with D possibly called TRBD1 or TRBD2 (5 bases each). This CDR3 comprises 17 residues. The germline V gene encodes CDR1 SGHKS and CDR2 YYEKEE (reference sequence). V was cut by 4 bases and J by 0 bases, with 17 bases left in between. Filled out from reference TRBV5-5 and TRBJ2-4, the complete variable domain reads DAGVTQSPTHLIKTRGQQVTLRCSPISGHKSVSWYQQVLGQGPQFIFQYYEKEERGRGNFPDRFSARQFPNYSSELNVNALLLGDSALYLCASSASSGGSAKNIQYFGAGTRLSVL.